Presented here are 14 T cell receptor beta chains from one specimen sequenced in a study of early T cells in non-severe SARS-CoV-2 infection. TCRdb used MiXCR to reprocess the 5' RACE reads, holding one entry per CDR3 protein. The sample includes approximately 70,000 distinct CDR3 sequences, 12% seen only once; the top ten take 15% to 19%. Material: whole blood, obtained at baseline. The receptors were gathered from an adult who was a healthcare worker with PCR-confirmed SARS-CoV-2 infection or an uninfected control (not recorded which). The donor label of this sample is uncertain.

V gene TRBV6-9 combines with J gene TRBJ1-2; 8 bases fit TRBD1. V shed 7 bases, J shed 8 bases, and the junction held 12 bases outside the gene matches. Germline V gene data show CDR1 as MNHGY and CDR2 as SVAAGI. The CDR3 loop spans 14 amino acids. The CDR3 DNA reads as TGTGCCAGCAACGAAACCGGACAGGGAAAGGGCTACACCTTC. Protein product: CASNETGQGKGYTF.

With regard to this clonotype: The junction departs from the called germline gene at one end, perhaps through a read error. This chain uses TRBV2 with TRBJ1-5; possibly TRBD1 for D (5 bases). The germline gives CDR1 SNHLY, CDR2 FYNNEI. The CDR3 is 13 amino acids. CDR3 sequence reads: CASRDTQNQPQHF. The CDR3 nucleotides read TGTGCCAGCAGGGACACTCAAAATCAGCCTCAGCATTTT.

This sequence joins TRBV7-9 and TRBJ1-1, with D possibly matching TRBD1 (5 bases). V lost 7 bases and J lost 1, with 7 bases in between. CDR1 is SEHNR, CDR2 FQNEAQ, per germline (reference sequence). CDR3 size: 12 residues. The CDR3 reads CASNGTNTEAFF. CDR3 coding DNA: TGTGCCAGCAACGGGACGAACACTGAAGCTTTCTTT.

The chain recombines TRBV9 with TRBJ2-3; D unresolved. CDR1 is SGDLS and CDR2 is YYNGEE in the germline V gene. This CDR3 has 14 residues. V dropped 4 bases and J dropped 5 bases, with 14 bases sitting between them. The CDR3 loop reads CASSPYGAGDTQYF. The CDR3 DNA reads as TGTGCCAGCAGCCCCTACGGCGCCGGAGATACGCAGTATTTT.

This clonotype was seen at least ten times. The chain employs TRBV20-1 and TRBJ2-1; D call uncertain. V lost 0 bases and J lost 4, with 10 bases in between. The CDR3 spans 14 residues. The germline V gene has CDR1 DFQATT and CDR2 SNEGSKA (reference sequence). The CDR3 DNA follows: TGCAGTGCTAGAGATCAGAAAGAATACAATGAGCAGTTCTTC. Amino acid sequence: CSARDQKEYNEQFF.

This clonotype was seen only a few times. This rearrangement joins TRBV3-1 to TRBJ2-7, with 12 bases that match TRBD2. This CDR3 contains 15 residues. Germline-derived CDR1 and CDR2 are LGHDT and YNNKEL (reference sequence). J lost 0 bases, V lost 11 bases, and 8 bases had no gene match. Here the CDR3 reads CAVGLAGGPSYEQYF. The DNA of the CDR3 is TGTGCCGTCGGGCTAGCGGGAGGGCCCTCCTACGAGCAGTACTTC.

This clonotype turned up a few times. The chain carries TRBV20-1 and TRBJ1-2, with 8 bases matching TRBD1. Losses at the gene ends were 6 bases for V and 4 bases for J; bases not matched to a gene: 10. CDR1 and CDR2 (germline): DFQATT, SNEGSKA (reference sequence). This CDR3 spans 14 amino acids. This CDR3 is CSAHRTGWGYGYTF. The CDR3, as DNA: TGCAGTGCCCACAGGACAGGGTGGGGCTATGGCTACACCTTC.

The rearrangement uses TRBV5-1 and TRBJ2-5; D is unclear. V was trimmed by 2 bases and J by 1 base, leaving 9 bases between them. The germline CDR1 and CDR2 sequences are SGHRS and YFSETQ. This CDR3 is 14 amino acids long. CDR3 DNA: TGCGCCAGCAGCTTTCTCCCTTCCCAAGAGACCCAGTACTTC. This translates into CASSFLPSQETQYF.

The chain couples TRBV12-5 to TRBJ2-3; D gene ambiguous. This CDR3 is 13 amino acids long. With 7 bases removed from V and 0 bases from J, the gap between germline ends came to 8 bases. In germline, CDR1 is LGHNT, CDR2 FRNRAP. CDR3 sequence: CASDTDSTDTQYF. For the CDR3, the DNA is TGTGCTAGTGATACAGATAGCACAGATACGCAGTATTTT.

Ten or more counts support this clonotype. The chain uses TRBV7-6 and TRBJ2-7, with D tentatively TRBD1 (6 bases). This CDR3 comprises 15 residues. V shed 5 bases and J shed 6 bases, with 20 bases lying between them. CDR1 SGHVS and CDR2 FNYEAQ come from the germline V gene. DNA for the CDR3: TGTGCCAGCAGCCCGGGGATCCAGGGGAGAGGCGAGCAGTACTTC. This gives the protein CASSPGIQGRGEQYF.

The V and J genes are TRBV12-3 or TRBV12-4 and TRBJ1-2; possibly TRBD1 for D (5 bases). Trimming cost V 11 bases and J 3 bases, with 16 bases left between them. The CDR3 spans 13 residues. This CDR3 reads CASNHGDDYGYTF. CDR3 DNA sequence: TGTGCCTCGAATCACGGGGACGACTATGGCTACACCTTC.

This clonotype was seen a handful of times. The chain has TRBV6-1 and TRBJ1-4; no clear D. From germline, CDR1 is MNHNS and CDR2 SASEGT. The CDR3 length is 13 residues. Between the trimmed V and J ends, which lost 6 bases and 8 bases, there was a span of 13 bases. In DNA form, the CDR3 reads TGTGCCAGCAGCCTGGTGGTCGACGAAAAACTGTTTTTT. Translation gives CASSLVVDEKLFF.

This clonotype came up a few times. V and J are TRBV5-5 and TRBJ1-5; D is undetermined. The germline CDR1 and CDR2 sequences are SGHKS and YYEKEE (reference sequence). V lost 2 bases and J 5 bases, leaving 8 bases between the germline ends. This CDR3 spans 13 amino acids. CDR3 loop: CASSFGEYQPQHF. CDR3 nucleotides: TGTGCCAGCAGCTTCGGGGAGTATCAGCCCCAGCATTTT.

This clonotype was seen only a few times. This chain uses TRBV7-2 with TRBJ2-2; D is unresolved. Germline CDR1 reads SGHTA; CDR2 reads FQGNSA. The CDR3 has 13 amino acids. Trimming took off 6 bases at V and 1 base at J, with 6 bases between the two ends. In DNA, the CDR3 is TGTGCCAGCAGGCGGCAGAACACCGGGGAGCTGTTTTTT. Amino acids: CASRRQNTGELFF.